This TCR beta chain was observed in a study of blood T cell repertoires in COVID-19. CDR1 and CDR2 from the germline V gene are SGHTA and FQGTGA. Trimming took 5 bases from V and 10 from J, leaving 15 bases between them. CDR3 length: 13 residues. Using immunoSEQ multiplex PCR, the repertoire was profiled, and TCRdb retains in-frame clones only, with some absent. Of about 480,000 clones listed, about 91% were seen once; the top ten hold over 0.7%. The chain joins TRBV7-3 to TRBJ2-1, with D possibly TRBD1 on 6 matching bases. Sequencing was done on a sample of peripheral blood. This TCR came from a young man with COVID-19, enrolled during active disease. The CDR3 loop is CASSLGPRGEQFF. The CDR3 DNA follows: TGTGCCAGCAGCCTCGGTCCTAGGGGGGAGCAGTTCTTC.